The T cell receptor (beta chain) under discussion was sequenced for a study of T cell responses to AZD1222 COVID-19 vaccine. The data were produced by immunoSEQ multiplex PCR, yet TCRdb's version contains in-frame clones alone and is incomplete. The repertoire includes around 110,000 clones, around nine tenths of them detected once, and around 6.6% sits in the top ten. Notes on the study in general: No day 14 peak samples; only post-peak repertoires were characterized. The donors showed a predominance of white British ancestry and of females, with possible underestimation of clonal diversity. After two AZD1222 doses, spike-specific TCR breadth and depth rose versus day 0.

For this clone: Antigen specificity is unknown.

This clonotype originated in an adult who received the AZD1222 COVID-19 vaccine. The sequences come from peripheral blood, collected 28 days after the second AZD1222 dose.

The CDR3 sequence is CASSQVLDRYEQYF. CDR3 DNA: TGCGCCAGCAGCCAAGTCCTGGACAGATACGAGCAGTACTTC. This chain connects TRBV4-1 to TRBJ2-7, with D possibly TRBD1 on 6 matching bases. V lost 1 base to trimming and J lost 4 bases, with 11 bases between them. CDR1 is MGHRA, CDR2 YSYEKL, per germline. CDR3 length: 14 residues.